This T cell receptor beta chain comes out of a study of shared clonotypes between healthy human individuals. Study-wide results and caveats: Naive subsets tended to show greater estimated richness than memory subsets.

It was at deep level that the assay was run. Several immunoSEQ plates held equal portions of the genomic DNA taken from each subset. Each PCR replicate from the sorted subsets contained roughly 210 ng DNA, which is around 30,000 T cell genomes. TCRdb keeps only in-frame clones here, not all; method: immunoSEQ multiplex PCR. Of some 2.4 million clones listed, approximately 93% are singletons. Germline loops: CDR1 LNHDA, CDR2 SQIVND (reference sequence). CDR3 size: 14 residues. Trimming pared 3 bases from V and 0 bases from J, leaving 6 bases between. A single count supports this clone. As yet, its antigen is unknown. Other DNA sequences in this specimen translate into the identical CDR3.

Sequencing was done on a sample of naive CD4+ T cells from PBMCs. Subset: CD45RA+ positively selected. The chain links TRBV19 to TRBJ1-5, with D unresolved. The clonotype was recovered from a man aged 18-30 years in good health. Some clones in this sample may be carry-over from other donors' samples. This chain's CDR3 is CASSIRDSNQPQHF. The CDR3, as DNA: TGTGCCAGTAGTATCCGGGATAGCAATCAGCCCCAGCATTTT.